This TCR beta chain was recovered during a study of early T cells in non-severe SARS-CoV-2 infection. One entry per CDR3 protein, called by TCRdb with MiXCR from the 5' RACE reads. The sample has fewer than 25,000 distinct CDR3 sequences, about 4.5% seen once; the top ten hold around 5.2%. CDR1 is DFQATT, CDR2 SNEGSKA, per germline (reference sequence). The CDR3 covers 15 residues. V lost 6 bases, J lost 6 bases, and 20 bases lay in between. This clonotype was observed at least ten times. The V call is TRBV20-1, the J call TRBJ2-2; D is undetermined. The sequencing input was whole blood. The sequence was collected from an adult who was a healthcare worker with PCR-confirmed SARS-CoV-2 infection or an uninfected control (not recorded which). CDR3 in amino acids: CSAEIMWVGAGELFF. CDR3 bases: TGCAGTGCAGAAATCATGTGGGTTGGGGCCGGGGAGCTGTTTTTT.